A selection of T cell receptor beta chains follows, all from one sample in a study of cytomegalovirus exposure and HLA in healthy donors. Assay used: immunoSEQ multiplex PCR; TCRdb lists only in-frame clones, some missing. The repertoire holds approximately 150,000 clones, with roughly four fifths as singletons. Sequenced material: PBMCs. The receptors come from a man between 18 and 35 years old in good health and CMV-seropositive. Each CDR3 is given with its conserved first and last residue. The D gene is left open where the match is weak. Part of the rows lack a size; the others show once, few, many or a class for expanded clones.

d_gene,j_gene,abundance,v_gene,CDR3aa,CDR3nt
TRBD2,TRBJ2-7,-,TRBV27,CASSLSGTHEQYF,TGTGCCAGCAGTTTAAGCGGGACCCACGAGCAGTACTTC
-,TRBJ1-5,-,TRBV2,CASSLLFWGGGSNQPQHF,TGTGCCAGCAGTTTGCTCTTTTGGGGTGGGGGGAGCAATCAGCCCCAGCATTTT
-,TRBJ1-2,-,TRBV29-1,CSVEDSSYGYTF,TGCAGCGTTGAAGACTCTTCTTATGGCTACACCTTC
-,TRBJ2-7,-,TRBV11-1,CASSPQSGYEQYF,TGTGCCAGCAGCCCCCAGTCCGGGTACGAGCAGTACTTC
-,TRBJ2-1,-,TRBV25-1,CASSEGAGTYNEQFF,TGTGCCAGCAGTGAAGGTGCGGGAACCTACAATGAGCAGTTCTTC
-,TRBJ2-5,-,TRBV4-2,CASSQEGGEGRAQYF,TGTGCCAGCAGCCAAGAAGGGGGGGAAGGCAGGGCCCAGTACTTC
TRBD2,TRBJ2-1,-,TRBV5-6,CASSLYLAGLNEQFF,TGTGCCAGCAGCTTGTACCTAGCGGGACTCAATGAGCAGTTCTTC
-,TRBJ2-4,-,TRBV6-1,CASLTEGNIQYF,TGTGCCAGCCTTACCGAGGGAAACATTCAGTACTTC
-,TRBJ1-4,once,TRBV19,CARRRGGNEKLFF,TGTGCCAGGCGCCGGGGGGGCAATGAAAAACTGTTTTTT
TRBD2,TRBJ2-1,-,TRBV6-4,CASKRTSDYNEQFF,TGTGCCAGCAAGCGGACTAGCGACTACAATGAGCAGTTCTTC
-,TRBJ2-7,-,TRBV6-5,CASARGSSYEQYF,TGTGCCAGCGCCAGGGGCAGCTCCTACGAGCAGTACTTC
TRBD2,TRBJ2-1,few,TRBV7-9,CASSGTSREQFF,TGTGCCAGCAGCGGGACTAGTCGTGAGCAGTTCTTC
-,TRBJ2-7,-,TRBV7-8,CASSPSIGYEQYF,TGTGCCAGCAGCCCCTCAATCGGCTACGAGCAGTACTTC